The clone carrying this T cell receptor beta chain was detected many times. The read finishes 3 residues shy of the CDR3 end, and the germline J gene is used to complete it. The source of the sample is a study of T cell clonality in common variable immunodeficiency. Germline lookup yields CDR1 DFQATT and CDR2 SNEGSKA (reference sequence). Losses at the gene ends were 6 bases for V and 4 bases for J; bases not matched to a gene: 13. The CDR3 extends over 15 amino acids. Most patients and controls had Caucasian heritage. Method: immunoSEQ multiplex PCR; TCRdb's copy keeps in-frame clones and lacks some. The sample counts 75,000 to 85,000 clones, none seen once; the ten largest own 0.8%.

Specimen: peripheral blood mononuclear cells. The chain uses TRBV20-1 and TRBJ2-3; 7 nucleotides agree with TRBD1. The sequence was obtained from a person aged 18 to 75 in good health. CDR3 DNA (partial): TGCAGTGCCCGACCGAACGGGCAGGGGGCAGATACG. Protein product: CSARPNGQGADT. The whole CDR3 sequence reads CSARPNGQGADTQYF.